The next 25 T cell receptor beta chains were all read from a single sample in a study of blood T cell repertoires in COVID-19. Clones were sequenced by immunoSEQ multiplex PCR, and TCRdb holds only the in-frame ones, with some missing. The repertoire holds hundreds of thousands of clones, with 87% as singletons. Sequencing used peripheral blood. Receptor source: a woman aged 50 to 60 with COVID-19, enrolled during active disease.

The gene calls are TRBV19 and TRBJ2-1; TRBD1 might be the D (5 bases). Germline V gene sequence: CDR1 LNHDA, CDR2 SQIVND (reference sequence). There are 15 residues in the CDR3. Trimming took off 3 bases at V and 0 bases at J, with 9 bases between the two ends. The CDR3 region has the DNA TGTGCCAGTAGTATTGCAGGGTTCTCCTACAATGAGCAGTTCTTC. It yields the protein CASSIAGFSYNEQFF.

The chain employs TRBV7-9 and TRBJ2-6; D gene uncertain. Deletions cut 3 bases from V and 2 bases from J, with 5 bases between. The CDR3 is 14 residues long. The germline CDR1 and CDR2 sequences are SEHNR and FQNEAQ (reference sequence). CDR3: CASSFLTGANVLTF. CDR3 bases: TGTGCCAGCAGCTTTTTAACTGGGGCCAACGTCCTGACTTTC.

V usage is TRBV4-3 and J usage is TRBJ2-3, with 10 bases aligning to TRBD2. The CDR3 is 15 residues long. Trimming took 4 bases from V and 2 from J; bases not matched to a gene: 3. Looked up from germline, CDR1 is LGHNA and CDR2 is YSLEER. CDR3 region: CASSLAGGLTDTQYF. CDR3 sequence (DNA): TGCGCCAGCAGCCTAGCGGGAGGCCTCACAGATACGCAGTATTTT.

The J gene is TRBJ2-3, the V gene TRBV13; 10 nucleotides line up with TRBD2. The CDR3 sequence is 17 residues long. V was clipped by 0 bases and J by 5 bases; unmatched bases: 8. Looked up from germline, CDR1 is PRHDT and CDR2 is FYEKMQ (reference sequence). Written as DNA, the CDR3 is TGTGCCAGCAGCTTAGGCCCTCCGGGACTAGCGTTAGATACGCAGTATTTT. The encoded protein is CASSLGPPGLALDTQYF.

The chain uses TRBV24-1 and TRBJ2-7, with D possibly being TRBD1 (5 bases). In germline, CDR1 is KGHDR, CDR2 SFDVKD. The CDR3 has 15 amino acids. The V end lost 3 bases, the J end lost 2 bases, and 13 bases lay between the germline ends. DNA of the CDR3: TGTGCCACCAGTGATCCGACAGCCCTAACCTACGAGCAGTACTTC. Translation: CATSDPTALTYEQYF.

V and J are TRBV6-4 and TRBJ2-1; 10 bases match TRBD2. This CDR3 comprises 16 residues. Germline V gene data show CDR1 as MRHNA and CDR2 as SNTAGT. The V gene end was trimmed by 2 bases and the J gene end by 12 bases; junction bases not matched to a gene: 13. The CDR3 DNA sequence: TGTGCCAGCAGTGACGTCCTAGCGGGAGTTCGTAGAGCGCAGTTCTTC. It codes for CASSDVLAGVRRAQFF.

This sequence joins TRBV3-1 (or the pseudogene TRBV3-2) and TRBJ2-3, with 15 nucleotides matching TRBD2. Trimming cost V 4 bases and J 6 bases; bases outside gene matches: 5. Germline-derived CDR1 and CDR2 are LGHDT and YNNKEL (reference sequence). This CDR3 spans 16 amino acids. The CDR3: CASSLGTSGRLDTQYF. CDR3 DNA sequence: TGTGCCAGCAGCCTGGGGACTAGCGGGAGGTTGGATACGCAGTATTTT.

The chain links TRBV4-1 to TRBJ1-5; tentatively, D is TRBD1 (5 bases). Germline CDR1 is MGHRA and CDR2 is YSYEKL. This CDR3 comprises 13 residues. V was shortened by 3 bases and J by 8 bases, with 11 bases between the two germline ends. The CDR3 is CASSQTRGEPQHF. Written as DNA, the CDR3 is TGCGCCAGCAGCCAGACTAGGGGAGAGCCCCAGCATTTT.

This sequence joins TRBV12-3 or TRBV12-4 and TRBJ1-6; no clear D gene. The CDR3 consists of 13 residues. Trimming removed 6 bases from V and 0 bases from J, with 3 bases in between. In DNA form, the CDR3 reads TGTGCCAGCAGGAGCTCCTATAATTCACCCCTCCACTTT. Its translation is CASRSSYNSPLHF.

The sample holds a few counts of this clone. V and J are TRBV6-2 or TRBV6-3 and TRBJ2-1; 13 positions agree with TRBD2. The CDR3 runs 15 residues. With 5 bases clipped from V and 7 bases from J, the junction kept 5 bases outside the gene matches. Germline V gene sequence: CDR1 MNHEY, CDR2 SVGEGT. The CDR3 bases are TGTGCCAGCAGTCTACTAGCGGGAGGGGGAAATGAGCAGTTCTTC. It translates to CASSLLAGGGNEQFF.

CDR3 protein: CSVGQGGDTQYF. The CDR3 DNA follows: TGCAGCGTCGGACAGGGTGGGGATACGCAGTATTTT. The chain recombines TRBV29-1 with TRBJ2-3; 8 positions match TRBD1. This CDR3 spans 12 amino acids. Unmatched junction bases numbered 5, after V lost 6 bases and J lost 6 bases. In germline, CDR1 is SQVTM, CDR2 ANQGSEA.

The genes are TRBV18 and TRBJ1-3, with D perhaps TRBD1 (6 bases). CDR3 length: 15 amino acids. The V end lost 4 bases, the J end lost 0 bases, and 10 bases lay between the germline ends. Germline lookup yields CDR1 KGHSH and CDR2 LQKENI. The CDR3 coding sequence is TGTGCCAGCTCACGTCTACAGGGCTCTGGAAACACCATATATTTT. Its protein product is CASSRLQGSGNTIYF.

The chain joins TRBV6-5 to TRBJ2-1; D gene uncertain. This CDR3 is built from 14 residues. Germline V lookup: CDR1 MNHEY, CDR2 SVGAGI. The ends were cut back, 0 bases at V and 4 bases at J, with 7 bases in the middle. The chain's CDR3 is CASSYSASYNEQFF. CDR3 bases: TGTGCCAGCAGTTACTCGGCTTCTTACAATGAGCAGTTCTTC.

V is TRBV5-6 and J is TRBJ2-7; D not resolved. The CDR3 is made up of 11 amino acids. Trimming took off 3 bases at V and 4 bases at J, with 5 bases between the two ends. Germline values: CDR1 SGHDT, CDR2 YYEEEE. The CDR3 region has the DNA TGTGCCAGCAGCTCTAGTTACGAGCAGTACTTC. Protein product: CASSSSYEQYF. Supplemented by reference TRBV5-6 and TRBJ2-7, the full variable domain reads DAGVTQSPTHLIKTRGQQVTLRCSPKSGHDTVSWYQQALGQGPQFIFQYYEEEERQRGNFPDRFSGHQFPNYSSELNVNALLLGDSALYLCASSSSYEQYFGPGTRLTVT.

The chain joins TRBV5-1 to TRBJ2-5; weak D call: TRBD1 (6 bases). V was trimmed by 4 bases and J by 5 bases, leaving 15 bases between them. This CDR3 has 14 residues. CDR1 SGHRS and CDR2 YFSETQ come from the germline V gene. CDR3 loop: CASSPGASLETQYF. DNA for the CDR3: TGCGCCAGCAGCCCAGGGGCTAGCCTGGAGACCCAGTACTTC.

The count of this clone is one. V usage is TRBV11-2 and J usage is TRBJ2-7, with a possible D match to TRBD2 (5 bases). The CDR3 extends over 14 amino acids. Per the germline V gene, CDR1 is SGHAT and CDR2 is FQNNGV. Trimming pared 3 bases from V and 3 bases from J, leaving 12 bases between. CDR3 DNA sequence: TGTGCCAGCAGCTTCCGGGATCCAGACTACGAGCAGTACTTC. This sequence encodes CASSFRDPDYEQYF.

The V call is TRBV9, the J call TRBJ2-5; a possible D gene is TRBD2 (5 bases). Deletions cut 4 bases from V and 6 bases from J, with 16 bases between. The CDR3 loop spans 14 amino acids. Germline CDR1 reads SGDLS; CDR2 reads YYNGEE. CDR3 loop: CASSPRGSPQTQYF. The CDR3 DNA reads TGTGCCAGCAGCCCCCGAGGGAGTCCCCAGACCCAGTACTTC.

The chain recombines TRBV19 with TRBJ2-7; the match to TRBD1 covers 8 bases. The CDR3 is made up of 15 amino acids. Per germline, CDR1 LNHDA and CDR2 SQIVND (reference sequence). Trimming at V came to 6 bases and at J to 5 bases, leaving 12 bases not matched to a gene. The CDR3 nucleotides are TGTGCCAGTAGAAGATCCTGGACAGGGTACAACGAGCAGTACTTC. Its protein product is CASRRSWTGYNEQYF.

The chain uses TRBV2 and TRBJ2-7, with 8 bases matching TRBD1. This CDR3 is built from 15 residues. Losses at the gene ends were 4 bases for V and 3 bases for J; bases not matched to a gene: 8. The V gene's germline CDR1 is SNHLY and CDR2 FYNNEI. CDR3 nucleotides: TGTGCCAGCAGTGTAGGACAGGGAGGACTCTACGAGCAGTACTTC. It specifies CASSVGQGGLYEQYF.

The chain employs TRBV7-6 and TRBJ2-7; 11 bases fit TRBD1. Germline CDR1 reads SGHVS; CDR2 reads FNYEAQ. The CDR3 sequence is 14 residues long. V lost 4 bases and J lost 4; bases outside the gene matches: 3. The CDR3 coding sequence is TGTGCCAGCAGCTACCGGGACAGGGGGTACGAGCAGTACTTC. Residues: CASSYRDRGYEQYF.

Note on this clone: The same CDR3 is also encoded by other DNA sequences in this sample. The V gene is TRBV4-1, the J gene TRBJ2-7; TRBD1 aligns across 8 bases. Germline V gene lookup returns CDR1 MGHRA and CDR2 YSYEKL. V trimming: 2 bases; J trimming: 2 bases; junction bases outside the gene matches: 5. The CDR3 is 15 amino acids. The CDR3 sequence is CASSQPGTGTYEQYF. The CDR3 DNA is TGCGCCAGCAGCCAACCCGGGACAGGAACCTACGAGCAGTACTTC.

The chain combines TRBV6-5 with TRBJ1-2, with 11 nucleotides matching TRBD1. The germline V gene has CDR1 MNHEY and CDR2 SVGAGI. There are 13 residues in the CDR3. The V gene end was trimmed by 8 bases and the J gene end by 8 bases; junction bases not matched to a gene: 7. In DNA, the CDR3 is TGTGCCAGCCGAGTAGGGACAGGGGGAGGCTACACCTTC. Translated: CASRVGTGGGYTF.

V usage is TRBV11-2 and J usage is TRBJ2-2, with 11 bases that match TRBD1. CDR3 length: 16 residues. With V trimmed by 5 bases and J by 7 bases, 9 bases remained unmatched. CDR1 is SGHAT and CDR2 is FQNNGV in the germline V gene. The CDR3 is CASSPVRDRGIGELFF. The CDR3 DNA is TGTGCCAGCAGCCCCGTCAGGGACAGGGGGATCGGGGAGCTGTTTTTT.

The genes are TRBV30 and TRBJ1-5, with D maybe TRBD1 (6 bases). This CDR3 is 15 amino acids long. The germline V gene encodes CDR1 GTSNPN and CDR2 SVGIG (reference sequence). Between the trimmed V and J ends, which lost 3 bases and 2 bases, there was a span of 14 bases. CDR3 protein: CAWRATAGGNQPQHF. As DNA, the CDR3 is TGTGCCTGGAGAGCTACCGCAGGGGGCAATCAGCCCCAGCATTTT.

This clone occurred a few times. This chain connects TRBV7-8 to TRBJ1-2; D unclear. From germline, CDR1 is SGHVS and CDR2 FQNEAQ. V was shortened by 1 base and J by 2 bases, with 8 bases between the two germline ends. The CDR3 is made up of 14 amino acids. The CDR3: CASSLEVGNYGYTF. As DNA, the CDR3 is TGTGCCAGCAGCTTAGAAGTCGGGAACTATGGCTACACCTTC.